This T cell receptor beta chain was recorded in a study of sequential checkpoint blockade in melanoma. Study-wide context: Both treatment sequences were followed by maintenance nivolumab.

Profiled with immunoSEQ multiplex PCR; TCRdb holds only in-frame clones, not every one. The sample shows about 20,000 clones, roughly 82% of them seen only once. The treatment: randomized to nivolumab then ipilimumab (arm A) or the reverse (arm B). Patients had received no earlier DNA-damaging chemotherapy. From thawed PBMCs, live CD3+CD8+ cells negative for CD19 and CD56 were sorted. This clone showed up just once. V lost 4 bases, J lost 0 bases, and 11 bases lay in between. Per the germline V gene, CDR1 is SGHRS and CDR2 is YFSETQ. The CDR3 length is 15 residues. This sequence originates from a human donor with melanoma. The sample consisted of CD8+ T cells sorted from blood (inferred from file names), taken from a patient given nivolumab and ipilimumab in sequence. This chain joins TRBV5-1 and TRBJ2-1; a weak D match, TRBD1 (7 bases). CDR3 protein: CASSAGQSSYNEQFF. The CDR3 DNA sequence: TGCGCCAGCAGCGCGGGACAGAGCTCCTACAATGAGCAGTTCTTC. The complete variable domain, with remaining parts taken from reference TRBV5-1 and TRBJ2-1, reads KAGVTQTPRYLIKTRGQQVTLSCSPISGHRSVSWYQQTPGQGLQFLFEYFSETQRNKGNFPGRFSGRQFSNSRSEMNVSTLELGDSALYLCASSAGQSSYNEQFFGPGTRLTVL.